This T cell receptor (beta chain) was found in a study of blood T cell repertoires in COVID-19. Overall study context: The cDNA or gDNA used as material had been derived from T cells, B-cell-depleted T cells, or PBMCs.

V was trimmed by 1 base and J by 4 bases, leaving 8 bases between them. The CDR3 contains 15 residues. The germline CDR1 and CDR2 sequences are SGHAT and FQNNGV. Sequencing used immunoSEQ multiplex PCR; TCRdb keeps in-frame clones, though not all of them. Here the sample spans 110,000 to 150,000 clones, 80% to 85% being singletons. The chain employs TRBV11-2 and TRBJ1-6, with D unresolved. This receptor was taken from a middle-aged man with acute COVID-19. Sequenced material: PBMCs or T cells enriched from blood (not recorded which). The DNA for the CDR3 is TGTGCCAGCAGCTTAGGGACTGATTATAATTCACCCCTCCACTTT. Its protein is CASSLGTDYNSPLHF.